What follows are 22 T cell receptor beta chains derived from one specimen sequenced in a study of cytomegalovirus exposure and HLA in healthy donors (TCRdb year 2017). The library was obtained by the immunoSEQ multiplex PCR assay. Held by TCRdb, this immuneACCESS table contains in-frame sequences only and omits some clones. Under half of the omission traces to an unresolved V gene where checked; the cause of the rest is unknown. Counted in this sample were some 130,000 clones; about nine tenths of them appeared once. The ten largest clonotypes hold about 1.5% of the sample. The specimen sequenced was PBMCs. The receptors were gathered from a man aged 25-40 years in good health and CMV-seronegative.

The genes are TRBV5-1 and TRBJ1-1, with 9 bases matching TRBD1. The V and J ends lost 3 bases and 5 bases, in that order; junction bases with no gene match: 11. The CDR3 totals 16 residues. The V gene's germline CDR1 is SGHRS and CDR2 YFSETQ. Here the CDR3 DNA reads TGCGCCAGCAGCTACAGTCCCGGGACAGGGACGACTGAAGCTTTCTTT. Its translation is CASSYSPGTGTTEAFF. Complete variable domain (other parts from reference TRBV5-1 and TRBJ1-1): KAGVTQTPRYLIKTRGQQVTLSCSPISGHRSVSWYQQTPGQGLQFLFEYFSETQRNKGNFPGRFSGRQFSNSRSEMNVSTLELGDSALYLCASSYSPGTGTTEAFFGQGTRLTVV.

This chain connects TRBV27 to TRBJ2-3, with 9 positions matching TRBD2. This CDR3 spans 15 amino acids. Germline lookup yields CDR1 MNHEY and CDR2 SMNVEV (reference sequence). After removal of 9 bases from V and 3 bases from J, the junction contained 10 bases not matched to a gene. CDR3 DNA sequence: TGTGCCAGGGATATTAGCGGGAGAGGGACAGATACGCAGTATTTT. Translating it yields CARDISGRGTDTQYF.

V gene TRBV18 combines with J gene TRBJ2-1; D is perhaps TRBD2 (5 bases). Trimming removed 6 bases at V and 6 bases at J, with 12 bases between. The CDR3 is made up of 13 amino acids. Germline CDR1 is KGHSH and CDR2 is LQKENI. CDR3 nucleotide sequence: TGTGCCAGCTCGTCCACCGCGGGCAATGAGCAGTTCTTC. Its protein is CASSSTAGNEQFF.

As for this clone: Within the sample, other DNA sequences also encode this same CDR3. For the CDR3, the DNA is TGCGCCAGCAGCCCGACCGGGGTGAACACTGAAGCTTTCTTT. Its translation is CASSPTGVNTEAFF. V usage is TRBV5-1 and J usage is TRBJ1-1; D remains ambiguous. From germline, CDR1 is SGHRS and CDR2 YFSETQ. The CDR3 has 14 amino acids. Trimming took off 4 bases at V and 0 bases at J, with 10 bases between the two ends. The variable domain in full, with the rest retrieved from reference TRBV5-1 and TRBJ1-1, is KAGVTQTPRYLIKTRGQQVTLSCSPISGHRSVSWYQQTPGQGLQFLFEYFSETQRNKGNFPGRFSGRQFSNSRSEMNVSTLELGDSALYLCASSPTGVNTEAFFGQGTRLTVV.

This chain links TRBV6-6 with TRBJ2-7; D unclear. Germline-derived CDR1 and CDR2 are MNHNY and SVGAGI (reference sequence). The V gene lost 7 bases and the J gene lost 0 bases, with 4 bases spanning the gap. The CDR3 runs to 11 residues. The CDR3 here is CASTFSYEQYF. The CDR3 DNA reads as TGTGCCAGCACCTTCTCCTACGAGCAGTACTTC.

The V and J genes are TRBV15 and TRBJ2-2; 7 bases align to TRBD1. This CDR3 contains 15 residues. CDR1 is LNHNV and CDR2 is YYDKDF in the germline V gene (reference sequence). Germline trimming cut 3 bases from V and 4 bases from J; bases unmatched to any gene: 5. The CDR3 region has the DNA TGTGCCACCAGCAGGACAGGGACGATCACCGGGGAGCTGTTTTTT. Protein product: CATSRTGTITGELFF.

The chain is built from TRBV6-4 and TRBJ2-1; 7 bases are a match to TRBD1. J lost 6 bases, V lost 3 bases, and 11 bases had no gene match. This CDR3 has 16 amino acids. Germline CDR1 reads MRHNA; CDR2 reads SNTAGT. CDR3 sequence: CASSETDRVLSNEQFF. CDR3 DNA sequence: TGTGCCAGCAGTGAAACCGACAGGGTTTTGTCCAATGAGCAGTTCTTC.

This chain joins TRBV7-2 and TRBJ1-2, with 10 bases lining up with TRBD1. CDR1 is SGHTA, CDR2 FQGNSA, per germline. The CDR3 loop spans 16 amino acids. V dropped 7 bases and J dropped 1; count of bases not matched to a gene: 9. DNA of the CDR3: TGTGCCAGCACCCTCCCAGGGACAGGGGATAACTATGGCTACACCTTC. It yields the protein CASTLPGTGDNYGYTF.

This chain uses TRBV5-4 with TRBJ2-1; TRBD2 matches at 9 bases. CDR3 length equals 15 residues. The V gene end was trimmed by 2 bases and the J gene end by 7 bases; junction bases not matched to a gene: 7. Germline CDR1 is SGHNT and CDR2 is YYREEE (reference sequence). For the CDR3, the DNA is TGTGCCAGCAGCTTCAAGGGCGGGAGGGGTAATGAGCAGTTCTTC. It is translated as CASSFKGGRGNEQFF.

The chain is built from TRBV10-1 and TRBJ2-1; 7 bases are shared with TRBD2. The V and J ends lost 0 bases and 4 bases, in that order; junction bases with no gene match: 12. Germline CDR1 reads WNHNN; CDR2 reads SYGVQD (reference sequence). The CDR3 consists of 18 residues. This CDR3 reads CASSESTLGGRAYNEQFF. CDR3 sequence (DNA): TGCGCCAGCAGTGAGTCGACCTTAGGAGGGAGGGCTTACAATGAGCAGTTCTTC.

The J gene is TRBJ1-1, the V gene TRBV11-2; D may be TRBD1 (6 bases). V lost 4 bases, J lost 4 bases, and 19 bases lay in between. Germline values: CDR1 SGHAT, CDR2 FQNNGV. This CDR3 contains 16 residues. The CDR3 loop is CASSSPRGAIFTEAFF. In DNA form, the CDR3 reads TGTGCCAGCAGCTCCCCTCGGGGGGCAATCTTCACTGAAGCTTTCTTT.

The V call is TRBV9, the J call TRBJ2-3, with D unclear. CDR1 and CDR2 (germline): SGDLS, YYNGEE. Trimming removed 2 bases from V and 1 base from J, with 2 bases in between. The CDR3 is made up of 12 amino acids. The chain's CDR3 is CASSVGTDTQYF. The CDR3 DNA sequence: TGTGCCAGCAGCGTCGGCACAGATACGCAGTATTTT. Full variable domain (missing parts from reference TRBV9 and TRBJ2-3): DSGVTQTPKHLITATGQRVTLRCSPRSGDLSVYWYQQSLDQGLQFLIQYYNGEERAKGNILERFSAQQFPDLHSELNLSSLELGDSALYFCASSVGTDTQYFGPGTRLTVL.

This sequence joins TRBV5-6 and TRBJ2-3; D gene ambiguous. Germline lookup yields CDR1 SGHDT and CDR2 YYEEEE. The CDR3 covers 15 residues. Trimming shortened V by 1 base and J by 1 base, and 10 bases separated the two germline ends. As DNA, the CDR3 is TGTGCCAGCAGCTTGCTGTTCGCGGGCACAGATACGCAGTATTTT. Protein product: CASSLLFAGTDTQYF.

The J gene is TRBJ1-3, the V gene TRBV2, with D perhaps TRBD1 (5 bases). Trimming stripped 2 bases from V and 0 bases from J, with 14 bases between. The length of the CDR3 is 17 residues. Germline V gene sequence: CDR1 SNHLY, CDR2 FYNNEI. The CDR3 loop is CASSESTGGSSGNTIYF. CDR3 nucleotides: TGTGCCAGCAGTGAAAGCACAGGAGGGAGCTCTGGAAACACCATATATTTT.

This clone has more than one count but fewer than ten. The J gene is TRBJ2-1, the V gene TRBV6-4; 9 bases are a match to TRBD1. V gave up 2 bases and J gave up 4 bases; unmatched junction bases: 6. This CDR3 is 16 amino acids long. CDR1 and CDR2 from the germline V gene are MRHNA and SNTAGT. DNA for the CDR3: TGTGCCAGCAGTGACGCACCGGGACAGGGATACAATGAGCAGTTCTTC. Residues: CASSDAPGQGYNEQFF.

This clone was detected only a few times. The chain uses TRBV27 and TRBJ1-5; possibly TRBD1 for D (6 bases). Trimming shortened V by 5 bases and J by 2 bases, and 10 bases separated the two germline ends. CDR3 length: 14 residues. The V gene's germline CDR1 is MNHEY and CDR2 SMNVEV (reference sequence). The CDR3: CASSRTVGNQPQHF. CDR3 sequence (DNA): TGTGCCAGCAGTCGGACAGTGGGCAATCAGCCCCAGCATTTT.

The chain carries TRBV13 and TRBJ1-1, with 7 bases aligning to TRBD1. This CDR3 is built from 16 residues. After removal of 5 bases from V and 1 base from J, the junction contained 10 bases not matched to a gene. Germline V gene data show CDR1 as PRHDT and CDR2 as FYEKMQ (reference sequence). The CDR3 DNA reads as TGTGCCAGCAGCCCCAGTCCCGGGACAGCGAACACTGAAGCTTTCTTT. It encodes CASSPSPGTANTEAFF.

The sample holds one count of this clone. The V gene is TRBV27, the J gene TRBJ1-5, with D perhaps matching TRBD1 (5 bases). Germline V CDR1 and CDR2: MNHEY, SMNVEV (reference sequence). V lost 4 bases to trimming and J lost 0 bases, with 7 bases between them. The CDR3 loop spans 14 amino acids. The CDR3 region is CASSSQGSNQPQHF. CDR3 sequence (DNA): TGTGCCAGCAGTTCCCAGGGTAGCAATCAGCCCCAGCATTTT.

This clone was seen once. The CDR3 sequence is CASSPDASGIYNEQFF. CDR3 in DNA: TGTGCCAGCAGCCCCGACGCTAGCGGGATCTACAATGAGCAGTTCTTC. The chain employs TRBV7-9 and TRBJ2-1, with 9 bases lining up with TRBD2. V shed 5 bases and J 3 bases; nucleotides not matched to a gene: 8. Germline V gene data show CDR1 as SEHNR and CDR2 as FQNEAQ (reference sequence). The CDR3 spans 16 residues.

This chain connects TRBV7-2 to TRBJ1-4; no clear D. V lost 3 bases and J lost 6, with 8 bases in between. The CDR3 has 13 residues. Germline CDR1 SGHTA, CDR2 FQGNSA. The DNA for the CDR3 is TGTGCCAGCAGCTTTGGCCTCGATGAAAAACTGTTTTTT. As protein: CASSFGLDEKLFF. The entire variable domain, with the rest obtained from reference TRBV7-2 and TRBJ1-4, is as follows: GAGVSQSPSNKVTEKGKDVELRCDPISGHTALYWYRQSLGQGLEFLIYFQGNSAPDKSGLPSDRFSAERTGGSVSTLTIQRTQQEDSAVYLCASSFGLDEKLFFGSGTQLSVL.

V usage is TRBV30 and J usage is TRBJ2-7; TRBD2 agrees at 7 bases. The CDR3 runs to 15 residues. Germline CDR1 and CDR2: GTSNPN and SVGIG (reference sequence). Trimming removed 1 base from V and 1 base from J; junction bases left unmatched: 7. The CDR3 reads CAWSGLAVPSYEQYF. In nucleotides, the CDR3 is TGTGCCTGGAGTGGCCTAGCGGTTCCATCCTACGAGCAGTACTTC.

This chain connects TRBV27 to TRBJ1-1; a possible D gene is TRBD1 (6 bases). Germline CDR1 MNHEY, CDR2 SMNVEV (reference sequence). This CDR3 has 13 residues. With 2 bases removed from V and 4 bases from J, the gap between germline ends came to 8 bases. The CDR3: CASSLARGTEAFF. CDR3 nucleotide sequence: TGTGCCAGCAGTTTAGCCAGGGGCACTGAAGCTTTCTTT.